The 10 T cell receptor beta chains below all came from one sample that was sequenced in a study of T cell repertoires in cytomegalovirus infection. TCRdb re-derived calls from the reads in MiXCR, one entry per CDR3 protein. In the table there are 700,000 to 950,000 distinct CDR3 sequences, 30% to 35% of which are singletons. The antigens for these receptors are not known. The specimen comprised cultured CD8+ T cells from PBMCs, sampled from culture after CMV antigen stimulation. The receptor source for this set is a human donor in good health (CMV status not recorded). Some clones in this sample may be carry-over from other donors' samples.

CDR3 sequence: CASTVSDGDTEAFF. CDR3 in DNA: TGTGCCAGCACCGTGTCCGATGGGGACACTGAAGCTTTCTTT. The chain joins TRBV7-6 to TRBJ1-1; unclear D gene. Trimming took off 7 bases at V and 3 bases at J, with 15 bases between the two ends. The CDR3 is 14 residues long. Germline loops: CDR1 SGHVS, CDR2 FNYEAQ. Using reference TRBV7-6 and TRBJ1-1 for the parts outside the CDR3, the full variable domain is GAGVSQSPRYKVTKRGQDVALRCDPISGHVSLYWYRQALGQGPEFLTYFNYEAQQDKSGLPNDRFSAERPEGSISTLTIQRTEQRDSAMYRCASTVSDGDTEAFFGQGTRLTVV.

V gene TRBV15 combines with J gene TRBJ2-2; 7 bases line up with TRBD1. Germline V gene sequence: CDR1 LNHNV, CDR2 YYDKDF (reference sequence). The J segment lost 6 bases and the V segment lost 4 bases, leaving 11 bases of the junction unmatched. The CDR3 has 16 amino acids. CDR3 sequence reads: CATSTRQGQGAGELFF. As DNA, the CDR3 is TGTGCCACCAGCACCAGACAGGGCCAGGGTGCCGGGGAGCTGTTTTTT.

J is TRBJ1-1 and V is TRBV4-1, with a possible D match to TRBD1 (5 bases). The CDR3 contains 13 residues. V was cut by 3 bases and J by 6 bases, with 11 bases left in between. Germline V gene data show CDR1 as MGHRA and CDR2 as YSYEKL. The CDR3 DNA reads TGCGCCAGCAGCCAGGGACGGGCCGCTGAAGCTTTCTTT. This gives the protein CASSQGRAAEAFF.

The chain joins TRBV19 to TRBJ1-1, with D unresolved. V lost 7 bases to trimming and J lost 4 bases, with 16 bases between them. The CDR3 sequence is 14 residues long. Germline V CDR1 and CDR2: LNHDA, SQIVND (reference sequence). CDR3 in amino acids: CASTRSRGGTEAFF. CDR3 DNA: TGTGCCAGTACCAGAAGCCGGGGAGGCACTGAAGCTTTCTTT. Based on the CDR3 plus reference TRBV19 and TRBJ1-1, the full variable domain is DGGITQSPKYLFRKEGQNVTLSCEQNLNHDAMYWYRQDPGQGLRLIYYSQIVNDFQKGDIAEGYSVSREKKESFPLTVTSAQKNPTAFYLCASTRSRGGTEAFFGQGTRLTVV.

In regard to this clonotype: The junction and the germline gene differ at one end; a read error may be behind it. This sequence joins TRBV11-2 and TRBJ1-1, with D uncertain. Germline V gives CDR1 SGHAT, CDR2 FQNNGV. The CDR3 covers 15 residues. The DNA for the CDR3 is TGTACCAGCAGCTTAGGCGGGGAGTTGAACACTGAAGCTTTCTTT. Protein product: CTSSLGGELNTEAFF.

This clonotype appeared many times. DNA for the CDR3: TGTGCCAGCAGTTACAGCATTTCACCCCTCCACTTT. Its protein is CASSYSISPLHF. The V call is TRBV6-2 or TRBV6-3, the J call TRBJ1-6, with D unresolved. V was trimmed by 2 bases and J by 9 bases, leaving 5 bases between them. The germline CDR1 and CDR2 sequences are MNHEY and SVGEGT. The CDR3 runs to 12 residues.

The rearrangement uses TRBV11-2 and TRBJ2-3, with D possibly TRBD2 on 6 matching bases. The ends were cut back, 1 base at V and 14 bases at J, with 28 bases in the middle. The germline V gene has CDR1 SGHAT and CDR2 FQNNGV. The CDR3 extends over 17 amino acids. CDR3 amino acids: CASSLARLVGVRVPPYF. The CDR3 nucleotides read TGTGCCAGCAGCTTAGCCCGACTAGTGGGGGTAAGGGTTCCTCCGTATTTT.

This clonotype has only a few counts. The chain links TRBV20-1 to TRBJ1-4, with D perhaps matching TRBD1 (5 bases). The CDR3 totals 14 residues. The germline gives CDR1 DFQATT, CDR2 SNEGSKA (reference sequence). With 3 bases removed from V and 7 bases from J, the gap between germline ends came to 15 bases. The CDR3 sequence is CSASAGTRGEKLFF. CDR3 in DNA: TGCAGTGCTAGCGCCGGGACTCGAGGTGAAAAACTGTTTTTT.

This chain connects TRBV19 to TRBJ1-5; D not resolved. CDR1 LNHDA and CDR2 SQIVND come from the germline V gene (reference sequence). The CDR3 is made up of 13 amino acids. V was trimmed by 2 bases and J by 4 bases, leaving 6 bases between them. CDR3 in amino acids: CASSISMNQPQHF. The CDR3 nucleotides read TGTGCCAGTAGTATAAGTATGAATCAGCCCCAGCATTTT.

This clonotype was seen ten or more times. The rearrangement joins TRBV6-5 to TRBJ1-1; 8 nucleotides agree with TRBD1. Germline values: CDR1 MNHEY, CDR2 SVGAGI. The CDR3 consists of 15 residues. Trimming removed 8 bases from V and 5 bases from J; junction bases left unmatched: 13. CDR3: CASLNTGTGGTEAFF. In DNA form, the CDR3 reads TGTGCCAGCCTTAATACCGGGACAGGAGGTACTGAAGCTTTCTTT.